This entry concerns a single T cell receptor (beta chain). Its specificity is unknown. Individually, cDNA molecules had unique molecular identifiers attached to them. TCRdb re-analysed the 5' RACE reads in MiXCR, keeping a single row per CDR3 protein. The repertoire holds about 66,000 distinct CDR3 sequences, with approximately 9.2% as singletons. The sample originates from a study of early T cells in non-severe SARS-CoV-2 infection. For the study at large: Sequencing input comprised bulk RNA from unsorted whole blood; chain pairing was not available. General observations from the study: Reliance on VDJdb matching favored anti-spike CD8 responses; private and CD4 specificities were missed.

Sequenced: whole blood. The sequence derives from an adult who was a healthcare worker with PCR-confirmed SARS-CoV-2 infection or an uninfected control (not recorded which).

This chain's CDR3 is CAWSVDPSGANVLTF. CDR3 bases: TGTGCCTGGAGTGTAGATCCCTCTGGGGCCAACGTCCTGACTTTC. The chain joins TRBV30 to TRBJ2-6; no reliable D call. Trimming cost V 0 bases and J 0 bases, with 6 bases left between them. Germline values: CDR1 GTSNPN, CDR2 SVGIG (reference sequence). The CDR3 is made up of 15 amino acids.